A selection of T cell receptor beta chains follows, all from one sample in a study of human T cells and chemical hapten exposure. TCRdb re-called the RACE reads with MiXCR, one entry per CDR3 protein. In the table there are about 380,000 distinct CDR3 sequences, approximately 5% of which are singletons. The source material was whole blood, sampled in connection with sensitization to the hapten diphenylcyclopropenone (DPC). All receptors come from a woman aged 45 to 65 with alopecia areata. Some clones in this sample may be carry-over from other donors' samples. Each CDR3 is given without its conserved first and last residue. The order of the fields is J gene, clone size, V gene, CDR3 protein. Expanded clones get a size class; other rows say once, few or many, or leave the size out.

TRBJ2-7	-	TRBV5-1	ASSLGTGRGAYEQY
TRBJ2-3	-	TRBV7-2	ASSLRPRQADTQY
TRBJ1-5	few	TRBV6-1	ASSEATGGFQPQH
TRBJ2-7	few	TRBV29-1	SVAASGHSYEQY
TRBJ1-6	-	TRBV12-3/TRBV12-4	ASTYDTANSPLH
TRBJ2-1	few	TRBV5-4	ASSLDRANYNEQF
TRBJ2-7	many	TRBV29-1	SVLQLSYEQY
TRBJ2-5	-	TRBV9	ASSDWTEETQY
TRBJ1-1	many	TRBV28	ASSLRGGGNTEAF
TRBJ1-4	few	TRBV6-5	ASSSQGQGEKLF
TRBJ2-7	few	TRBV5-6	ASSLRLAGGEQY
TRBJ2-7	-	TRBV15	ATSTLDGTSYEQY
TRBJ1-6	many	TRBV4-3	ASSQDPGDSPLH
TRBJ2-1	many	TRBV6-2/TRBV6-3	ASSYSLASYNEQF
TRBJ1-3	few	TRBV13	ASRSTGLSGNTIY
TRBJ2-4	many	TRBV12-3/TRBV12-4	ASSPGQKNIQY
TRBJ2-5	many	TRBV20-1	SAETSGRLQETQY
TRBJ1-2	-	TRBV19	ASSILGVRDGYT
TRBJ1-1	few	TRBV6-5	ASSYRQGASVTEAF
TRBJ2-1	few	TRBV29-1	SALGQGGYNEQF
TRBJ2-3	many	TRBV2	ASSGLGLTQY
TRBJ1-5	few	TRBV20-1	SAWQGPNQPQH
TRBJ2-7	many	TRBV9	ASSPRDSPYEQY
TRBJ1-4	-	TRBV10-3	AISGQQVGVEKLF
TRBJ2-3	-	TRBV6-5	ASTATDTQY
TRBJ2-3	-	TRBV5-4	ASSTGGYSTDTQY
TRBJ2-3	many	TRBV7-6	ASSLPGGIDTQY
TRBJ1-4	-	TRBV12-3/TRBV12-4	ASSPGLGGSRRAGEKLF
TRBJ2-7	many	TRBV27	ASSLGRDTYEQY
TRBJ2-1	few	TRBV7-2	ASSLEAGDEQF
TRBJ1-5	many	TRBV28	ASRDSNQPQH
TRBJ2-2	many	TRBV29-1	SVEGEGRGNTGELF
TRBJ1-4	-	TRBV7-6	ASSLSGWEKLF
TRBJ1-2	many	TRBV18	ASSLGQGTNYGYT
TRBJ2-3	-	TRBV14	ASSQGGGSKDTQY
TRBJ2-7	few	TRBV18	ASSPGDSELYEQY
TRBJ2-5	-	TRBV12-3/TRBV12-4	ASSLAEEETQY
TRBJ1-6	many	TRBV6-5	ASSTGANSPLH
TRBJ2-4	many	TRBV4-2	ASSQDPHGQERIQY
TRBJ2-7	many	TRBV14	ASSHHGTVYEQY
TRBJ1-2	-	TRBV12-3/TRBV12-4	ASTRDVYGYT
TRBJ1-5	few	TRBV6-1	ASSEVGGDQPQH
TRBJ1-5	-	TRBV20-1	SAGGTGVNQPQH
TRBJ2-1	-	TRBV20-1	SAPGLAGNEQF
TRBJ2-2	many	TRBV18	ASSPNPAGAITGELF
TRBJ2-7	many	TRBV28	ASSLFRRPSYEQY